These 32 T cell receptor beta chains were sequenced from one sample in a study of response to subunit inactivated influenza vaccine. TCRdb passed the RT-PCR reads through MiXCR, listing each CDR3 protein once. There are more than 250,000 distinct CDR3 sequences in the sample; less than 25% occur only once, and roughly 10% lies in the top ten. The material was PBMCs from blood, obtained 21 months after vaccination. Receptors were obtained from a man aged 50 to 69 who received an inactivated influenza vaccine.

This clonotype was seen ten or more times. V is TRBV12-3 or TRBV12-4 and J is TRBJ2-7; D gene unclear. The CDR3 loop spans 14 amino acids. The ends were cut back, 5 bases at V and 1 base at J, with 12 bases in the middle. As DNA, the CDR3 is TGTGCCAGCAGTAACCGGCTAGGGTCCTACGAGCAGTACTTC. Protein sequence: CASSNRLGSYEQYF.

This clonotype was detected only a few times. The chain links TRBV27 to TRBJ1-2; 7 bases align to TRBD1. Germline CDR1 and CDR2: MNHEY and SMNVEV (reference sequence). V lost 4 bases, J lost 2 bases, and 7 bases stayed unmatched. The CDR3 covers 15 residues. The CDR3 nucleotides read TGTGCCAGCAGTTCCAGACAGGGAGGGAACTATGGCTACACCTTC. Protein: CASSSRQGGNYGYTF.

This clonotype was recorded a few times. The chain employs TRBV7-2 and TRBJ2-1; 15 bases agree with TRBD2. Germline CDR1 reads SGHTA; CDR2 reads FQGNSA. The V segment lost 4 bases and the J segment 9 bases; nucleotides outside the gene matches: 7. The CDR3 contains 16 residues. Written as DNA, the CDR3 is TGTGCCAGCAGCTCTCGGACTAGCGGGGGGGCACTTGAGCAGTTCTTC. It specifies CASSSRTSGGALEQFF.

This chain uses TRBV6-2 or TRBV6-3 with TRBJ1-1, with no clear D. The V gene's germline CDR1 is MNHEY and CDR2 SVGEGT. CDR3 length equals 14 residues. Between the trimmed V and J ends, which lost 4 bases and 1 base, there was a span of 10 bases. CDR3 bases: TGTGCCAGCAGTTCGGGCCTCAAGAACACTGAAGCTTTCTTT. This encodes CASSSGLKNTEAFF.

This clonotype was seen only a few times. This rearrangement joins TRBV7-3 to TRBJ1-1, with a tentative D call TRBD1 (6 bases). The CDR3 extends over 14 amino acids. Looked up from germline, CDR1 is SGHTA and CDR2 is FQGTGA. V lost 0 bases, J lost 4 bases, and 9 bases lay in between. As DNA, the CDR3 is TGTGCCAGCAGCTTAACGGAGGGGGGCACTGAAGCTTTCTTT. As protein: CASSLTEGGTEAFF.

A few counts support this clonotype. The chain links TRBV5-1 to TRBJ2-5, with unresolved D. This CDR3 is built from 14 residues. CDR1 is SGHRS, CDR2 YFSETQ, per germline. Between the trimmed V and J ends, which lost 0 bases and 3 bases, there was a span of 9 bases. The CDR3 loop reads CASSLAGGEETQYF. The CDR3 region has the DNA TGCGCCAGCAGCTTGGCGGGCGGAGAAGAGACCCAGTACTTC.

This chain uses TRBV4-3 with TRBJ1-1; 7 positions match TRBD1. Germline CDR1 and CDR2: LGHNA and YSLEER. J gave up 1 base and V 0 bases, and 2 bases lay outside the gene matches. The CDR3 length is 15 residues. CDR3 sequence (DNA): TGCGCCAGCAGCCAAGATCACAGGGGGAACACTGAAGCTTTCTTT. Protein product: CASSQDHRGNTEAFF.

This sequence joins TRBV28 and TRBJ1-2; TRBD1 matches at 7 bases. CDR1 is MDHEN and CDR2 is SYDVKM in the germline V gene. The J segment lost 3 bases and the V segment lost 6 bases, leaving 1 base of the junction unmatched. The CDR3 length is 12 residues. The CDR3 loop is CASSDRDYGYTF. Here the CDR3 DNA reads TGTGCCAGCAGCGACAGGGACTATGGCTACACCTTC.

This clonotype was counted only a few times. The chain has TRBV4-3 and TRBJ1-3; D unclear. With 0 bases removed from V and 0 bases from J, the gap between germline ends came to 12 bases. CDR1 is LGHNA, CDR2 YSLEER, per germline. The CDR3 is 17 residues long. In DNA form, the CDR3 reads TGCGCCAGCAGCCAAGATCAGGCACCGCTCTCTGGAAACACCATATATTTT. Translation gives CASSQDQAPLSGNTIYF.

In regard to this clonotype: Lacking the conserved final phenylalanine or tryptophan, this CDR3 likely reflects a read error. The chain recombines TRBV18 with TRBJ2-7; perhaps D is TRBD1 or TRBD2 (5 bases each). In germline, CDR1 is KGHSH, CDR2 LQKENI. This CDR3 region has 14 residues. V shed 0 bases and J shed 3 bases, with 9 bases lying between them. This chain's CDR3 is CASSPPSGSYEQYL. Written as DNA, the CDR3 is TGTGCCAGCTCACCACCGTCAGGGAGCTACGAGCAGTACCTC.

This clonotype was observed at least ten times. CDR3 residues: CSAKRQGNNSPLHF. The CDR3 DNA sequence: TGCAGTGCAAAGAGACAGGGGAATAATTCACCCCTCCACTTT. The chain is built from TRBV20-1 and TRBJ1-6, with TRBD1 identical over 8 bases. CDR1 is DFQATT, CDR2 SNEGSKA, per germline (reference sequence). The CDR3 loop spans 14 amino acids. J gave up 5 bases and V 6 bases, and 6 bases lay outside the gene matches.

The gene calls are TRBV18 and TRBJ2-1; D gene uncertain. Germline CDR1 reads KGHSH; CDR2 reads LQKENI. The CDR3 loop spans 15 amino acids. V shed 2 bases and J shed 6 bases, with 14 bases lying between them. This chain's CDR3 is CASSPELKDGNEQFF. The CDR3 DNA follows: TGTGCCAGCTCACCAGAACTAAAGGACGGCAATGAGCAGTTCTTC.

The rearrangement links TRBV7-9 to TRBJ2-4, with D perhaps matching TRBD1 or TRBD2 (5 bases each). Germline V gene lookup returns CDR1 SEHNR and CDR2 FQNEAQ (reference sequence). V was pared by 3 bases and J by 1 base, with 16 bases between. The CDR3 is 17 amino acids. Written as DNA, the CDR3 is TGTGCCAGCAGCTTCTTTAGCAGGGACGCGGCCAAAAACATTCAGTACTTC. Protein: CASSFFSRDAAKNIQYF.

The table lists this clonotype with a few counts. The CDR3 DNA reads TGTGCCAGCAGTGACAGACTTGTGCAAGAGACCCAGTACTTC. This sequence encodes CASSDRLVQETQYF. V usage is TRBV2 and J usage is TRBJ2-5, with D unresolved. V lost 3 bases and J 2 bases, leaving 10 bases between the germline ends. This CDR3 has 14 residues. The germline V gene has CDR1 SNHLY and CDR2 FYNNEI.

This clonotype turned up a few times. The rearrangement joins TRBV20-1 to TRBJ2-3; 7 nucleotides align to TRBD1. V was clipped by 3 bases and J by 4 bases; unmatched bases: 16. This CDR3 region has 17 residues. Germline V gene data show CDR1 as DFQATT and CDR2 as SNEGSKA (reference sequence). CDR3 sequence: CSASGVRAGTDADTQYF. The CDR3 DNA reads TGCAGTGCTAGTGGAGTCCGCGCCGGGACAGATGCAGATACGCAGTATTTT.

The J gene is TRBJ1-6, the V gene TRBV2; tentative D call: TRBD1 (5 bases). Trimming pared 7 bases from V and 5 bases from J, leaving 9 bases between. The CDR3 is 13 amino acids. Germline assignment: CDR1 SNHLY and CDR2 FYNNEI. The CDR3 protein is CASKDSHNSPLHF. The CDR3 nucleotides read TGTGCCAGCAAAGACAGCCATAATTCACCCCTCCACTTT.

The chain recombines TRBV20-1 with TRBJ1-1; D perhaps matches TRBD1 (5 bases). Germline CDR1 is DFQATT and CDR2 is SNEGSKA (reference sequence). V was shortened by 0 bases and J by 0 bases, with 8 bases between the two germline ends. CDR3 length: 14 residues. In DNA form, the CDR3 reads TGCAGTGCTAGAGAGGTAGGGGTGAACACTGAAGCTTTCTTT. Encoded protein: CSAREVGVNTEAFF.

The chain recombines TRBV6-2 or TRBV6-3 with TRBJ2-1; D unclear. The ends were cut back, 6 bases at V and 0 bases at J, with 12 bases in the middle. The length of the CDR3 is 15 residues. Germline assignment: CDR1 MNHEY and CDR2 SVGEGT. The CDR3 reads CASRFDTRSYNEQFF. The CDR3 region has the DNA TGTGCCAGCAGGTTCGACACTCGCTCCTACAATGAGCAGTTCTTC.

This clonotype was counted between two and nine times. The V call is TRBV9, the J call TRBJ2-7, with D possibly TRBD1 on 5 matching bases. Germline CDR1 and CDR2: SGDLS and YYNGEE. The CDR3 loop spans 15 amino acids. The V end was cut by 2 bases, the J end by 1 base, with 13 bases between. The CDR3 sequence is CASSVGAQVSYEQYF. The CDR3 DNA reads as TGTGCCAGCAGCGTTGGGGCCCAAGTTTCCTACGAGCAGTACTTC. Supplemented by reference TRBV9 and TRBJ2-7, the full variable domain reads DSGVTQTPKHLITATGQRVTLRCSPRSGDLSVYWYQQSLDQGLQFLIQYYNGEERAKGNILERFSAQQFPDLHSELNLSSLELGDSALYFCASSVGAQVSYEQYFGPGTRLTVT.

This clonotype was counted between two and nine times. The chain combines TRBV4-3 with TRBJ2-3; a weak D match, TRBD1 (5 bases). V was trimmed by 3 bases and J by 1 base, leaving 8 bases between them. CDR1 and CDR2 from the germline V gene are LGHNA and YSLEER. The CDR3 is 14 residues long. In DNA form, the CDR3 reads TGCGCCAGCAGCCACAGGGATGGCACAGATACGCAGTATTTT. Translation: CASSHRDGTDTQYF.

This clonotype was detected a few times. V and J are TRBV6-5 and TRBJ2-1; 9 bases are shared with TRBD2. From germline, CDR1 is MNHEY and CDR2 SVGAGI. Trimming at V came to 2 bases and at J to 7 bases, leaving 6 bases not matched to a gene. The CDR3 consists of 15 residues. CDR3 nucleotide sequence: TGTGCCAGCAGTTACGGTCGGCTAGCGGGGAATGAGCAGTTCTTC. Its protein is CASSYGRLAGNEQFF.

This clonotype was recorded at least ten times. This rearrangement joins TRBV18 to TRBJ1-5; D remains ambiguous. Germline V CDR1 and CDR2: KGHSH, LQKENI. This CDR3 is built from 12 residues. Trimming cost V 4 bases and J 3 bases, with 4 bases left between them. The CDR3 loop reads CASSQPNQPQHF. The CDR3 DNA reads TGTGCCAGCTCACAGCCCAATCAGCCCCAGCATTTT.

At least ten counts were recorded for this clonotype. V is TRBV9 and J is TRBJ1-2, with 7 bases that match TRBD1. V gave up 5 bases and J gave up 2 bases; unmatched junction bases: 9. CDR3 length equals 15 residues. The V gene's germline CDR1 is SGDLS and CDR2 YYNGEE. The CDR3 nucleotides are TGTGCCAGCAGAGGGGAGGGGGCTGGGAACTATGGCTACACCTTC. This codes for CASRGEGAGNYGYTF.

This clonotype was picked up many times. The J gene is TRBJ2-7, the V gene TRBV4-2; the match to TRBD1 covers 10 bases. Germline CDR1 is LGHNA and CDR2 is YNFKEQ. The CDR3 sequence is 15 residues long. V was clipped by 0 bases and J by 6 bases; unmatched bases: 5. The CDR3 region is CASSQDSTGGLEQYF. CDR3 DNA sequence: TGTGCCAGCAGCCAAGATTCGACAGGGGGCCTCGAGCAGTACTTC.

V gene TRBV6-1 combines with J gene TRBJ1-3; tentative D call: TRBD1 (6 bases). Trimming removed 6 bases from V and 0 bases from J, with 12 bases in between. Germline V lookup: CDR1 MNHNS, CDR2 SASEGT. This CDR3 is 15 amino acids long. The CDR3 DNA reads TGTGCCAGCAGAACAGGACAGAACTCTGGAAACACCATATATTTT. Translating gives CASRTGQNSGNTIYF.

In its sample, this clonotype was seen a few times. This chain connects TRBV11-1 to TRBJ2-1, with D hard to call. CDR1 is SGHAT, CDR2 FQDESV, per germline (reference sequence). Trimming shortened V by 5 bases and J by 3 bases, and 20 bases separated the two germline ends. This CDR3 is 17 amino acids long. CDR3 residues: CASSLSTGHSLYNEQFF. As DNA, the CDR3 is TGTGCCAGCAGCCTCAGCACGGGTCATTCACTCTACAATGAGCAGTTCTTC.

The CDR3 bases are TGCAGCGTGACCAGGACAGATACGCAGTATTTT. Residues: CSVTRTDTQYF. The chain uses TRBV29-1 and TRBJ2-3, with no clear D. The CDR3 has 11 amino acids. V was pared by 6 bases and J by 3 bases, with 7 bases between. Germline loops: CDR1 SQVTM, CDR2 ANQGSEA.

Many counts were recorded for this clonotype. The J gene is TRBJ1-5, the V gene TRBV29-1; weak D call: TRBD1 (6 bases). Germline assignment: CDR1 SQVTM and CDR2 ANQGSEA. The ends were cut back, 7 bases at V and 0 bases at J, with 10 bases in the middle. The CDR3 sequence is 13 residues long. CDR3 DNA sequence: TGCAGCGCAGGGGAGTATAGCAATCAGCCCCAGCATTTT. Translating gives CSAGEYSNQPQHF.

The chain has TRBV21-1 and TRBJ2-7. TRBV21-1 has pseudogene status. This CDR3 is built from 16 residues. For the CDR3, the DNA is TGTGCCAGCAGCAATCCTAGAGCAGGGATCTCCTACGAGCAGTACTTC. It yields the protein CASSNPRAGISYEQYF.

In its sample, this clonotype was seen a few times. The chain recombines TRBV3-1 with TRBJ2-7; unclear D gene. Germline V gene lookup returns CDR1 LGHDT and CDR2 YNNKEL (reference sequence). Trimming pared 0 bases from V and 6 bases from J, leaving 9 bases between. The CDR3 runs 13 residues. The CDR3 nucleotides are TGTGCCAGCAGCCAAGAATCGAACGGCGAGCAGTACTTC. Translation gives CASSQESNGEQYF.

The rearrangement links TRBV6-1 to TRBJ1-2; the D gene is possibly TRBD1 (6 bases). CDR3 length: 16 amino acids. The V and J ends lost 3 bases and 4 bases respectively, with 18 bases between them. Germline CDR1 MNHNS, CDR2 SASEGT. The CDR3 sequence: CASSDFGTNSGYGYTF. For the CDR3, the DNA is TGTGCCAGCAGTGATTTCGGGACAAACTCCGGCTATGGCTACACCTTC.

This clonotype was detected a few times. The genes are TRBV6-2 or TRBV6-3 and TRBJ1-1, with 7 bases lining up with TRBD1. Germline V gene lookup returns CDR1 MNHEY and CDR2 SVGEGT. The CDR3 runs to 14 residues. V shed 6 bases, J shed 0 bases, and the junction held 4 bases outside the gene matches. The CDR3 DNA reads TGTGCCAGCAGGACGACAGGGTTGAACACTGAAGCTTTCTTT. Residues: CASRTTGLNTEAFF.